A single T cell receptor beta chain is shown here with its context. This sample was taken from a study of T cell changes during pregnancy in multiple sclerosis. The CDR3 is 17 amino acids. Germline loops: CDR1 MGHRA, CDR2 YSYEKL. Trimming at V came to 10 bases and at J to 1 base, leaving 16 bases not matched to a gene. This table comes from immunoSEQ multiplex PCR, and its TCRdb copy is limited to in-frame clones, with some not included. This table holds 75,000 to 95,000 clones, 80% to 95% found once. The sequenced sample was peripheral blood, obtained after pregnancy. This TCR was recovered from a female donor with multiple sclerosis, enrolled in a pregnancy study. The chain uses TRBV4-1 and TRBJ1-1; 9 nucleotides agree with TRBD1. CDR3 protein: CATRLGTGKLANTEAFF. The CDR3 bases are TGCGCCACCAGATTAGGGACAGGGAAATTAGCGAACACTGAAGCTTTCTTT.